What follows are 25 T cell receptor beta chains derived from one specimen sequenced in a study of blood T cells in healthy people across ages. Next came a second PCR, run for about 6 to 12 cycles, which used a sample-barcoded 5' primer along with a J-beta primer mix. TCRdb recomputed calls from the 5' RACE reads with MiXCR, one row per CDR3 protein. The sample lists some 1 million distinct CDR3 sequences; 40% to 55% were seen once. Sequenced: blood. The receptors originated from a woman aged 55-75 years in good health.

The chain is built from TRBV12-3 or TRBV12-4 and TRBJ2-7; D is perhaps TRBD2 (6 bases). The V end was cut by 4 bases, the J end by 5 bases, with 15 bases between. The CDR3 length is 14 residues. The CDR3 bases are TGTGCCAGCAGTTCTGCGGGGTTCGGGGACGAGCAGTACTTC. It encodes CASSSAGFGDEQYF.

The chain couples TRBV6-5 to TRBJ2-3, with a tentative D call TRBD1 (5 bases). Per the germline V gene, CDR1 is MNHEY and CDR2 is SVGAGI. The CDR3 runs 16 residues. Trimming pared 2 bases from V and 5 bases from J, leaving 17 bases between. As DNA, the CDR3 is TGTGCCAGCAGTTACGGGGCAGGGCAGTATGGAGATACGCAGTATTTT. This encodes CASSYGAGQYGDTQYF.

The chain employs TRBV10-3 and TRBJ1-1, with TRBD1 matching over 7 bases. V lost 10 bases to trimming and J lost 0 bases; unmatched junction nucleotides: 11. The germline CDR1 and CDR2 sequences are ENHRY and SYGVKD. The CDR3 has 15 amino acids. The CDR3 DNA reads TGTGCCACCGACGGTAGGGGACAGATGAACACTGAAGCTTTCTTT. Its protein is CATDGRGQMNTEAFF.

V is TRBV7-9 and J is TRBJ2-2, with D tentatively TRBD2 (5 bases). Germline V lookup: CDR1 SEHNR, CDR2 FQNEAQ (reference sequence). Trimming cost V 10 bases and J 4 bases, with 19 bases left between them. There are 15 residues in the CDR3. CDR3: CATGRAGLCTGELFF. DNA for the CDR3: TGTGCCACCGGGCGGGCTGGTTTATGCACCGGGGAGCTGTTTTTT.

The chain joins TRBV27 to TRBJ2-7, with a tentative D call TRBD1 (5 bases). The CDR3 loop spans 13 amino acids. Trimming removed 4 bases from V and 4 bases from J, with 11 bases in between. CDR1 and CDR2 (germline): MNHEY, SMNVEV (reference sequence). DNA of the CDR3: TGTGCCAGCAGTTCGACAGACTCTTACGAGCAGTACTTC. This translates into CASSSTDSYEQYF.

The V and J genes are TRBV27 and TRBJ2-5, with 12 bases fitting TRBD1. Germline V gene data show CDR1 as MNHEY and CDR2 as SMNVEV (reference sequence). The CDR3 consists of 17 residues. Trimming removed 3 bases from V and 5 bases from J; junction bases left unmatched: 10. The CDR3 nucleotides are TGTGCCAGCAGTTTCCACGGGACAGGGGGCCCAGCGGAGACCCAGTACTTC. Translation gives CASSFHGTGGPAETQYF.

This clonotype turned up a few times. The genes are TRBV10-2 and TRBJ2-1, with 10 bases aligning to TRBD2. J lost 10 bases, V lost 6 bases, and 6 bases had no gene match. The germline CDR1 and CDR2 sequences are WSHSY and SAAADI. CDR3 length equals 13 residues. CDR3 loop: CASSTSGNNEQFF. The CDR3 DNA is TGCGCCAGCAGCACTAGCGGGAATAACGAGCAGTTCTTC.

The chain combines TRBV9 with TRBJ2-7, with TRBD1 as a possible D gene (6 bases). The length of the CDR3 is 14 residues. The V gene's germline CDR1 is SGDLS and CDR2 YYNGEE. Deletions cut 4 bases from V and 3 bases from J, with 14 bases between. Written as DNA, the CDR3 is TGTGCCAGCAGCAGGGCCGACAGGTTCTACGAGCAGTACTTC. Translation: CASSRADRFYEQYF. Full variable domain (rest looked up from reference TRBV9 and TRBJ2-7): DSGVTQTPKHLITATGQRVTLRCSPRSGDLSVYWYQQSLDQGLQFLIQYYNGEERAKGNILERFSAQQFPDLHSELNLSSLELGDSALYFCASSRADRFYEQYFGPGTRLTVT.

CDR3 sequence (DNA): TGTGCCAGCAGTGTAACGAGTGGGGGAGTTTACGAGCAGTACTTC. Translation gives CASSVTSGGVYEQYF. The genes are TRBV6-1 and TRBJ2-7; D is possibly TRBD1 or TRBD2 (5 bases each). The germline CDR1 and CDR2 sequences are MNHNS and SASEGT. The CDR3 spans 15 residues. Trimming took off 4 bases at V and 4 bases at J, with 17 bases between the two ends.

CDR3 loop: CASSVDRAIYNEQFF. The CDR3 DNA follows: TGTGCCAGCAGCGTCGACAGGGCGATTTACAATGAGCAGTTCTTC. This rearrangement joins TRBV27 to TRBJ2-1; 7 bases map to TRBD1. V lost 6 bases, J lost 4 bases, and 9 bases stayed unmatched. The CDR3 runs to 15 residues. Germline V lookup: CDR1 MNHEY, CDR2 SMNVEV (reference sequence).

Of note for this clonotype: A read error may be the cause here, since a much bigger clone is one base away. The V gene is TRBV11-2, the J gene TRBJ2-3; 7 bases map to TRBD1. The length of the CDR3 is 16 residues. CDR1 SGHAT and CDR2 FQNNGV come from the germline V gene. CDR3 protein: CASSLVAGGRTDTRYF. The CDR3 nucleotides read TGTGCCAGCAGCTTAGTGGCAGGGGGTAGAACAGATACGCGGTATTTT.

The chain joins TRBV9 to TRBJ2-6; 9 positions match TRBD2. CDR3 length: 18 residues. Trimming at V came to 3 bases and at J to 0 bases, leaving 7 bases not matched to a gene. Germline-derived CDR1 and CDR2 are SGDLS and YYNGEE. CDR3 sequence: CASSGSAGGDSGANVLTF. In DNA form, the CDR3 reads TGTGCCAGCAGCGGGTCGGCGGGAGGGGACTCTGGGGCCAACGTCCTGACTTTC.

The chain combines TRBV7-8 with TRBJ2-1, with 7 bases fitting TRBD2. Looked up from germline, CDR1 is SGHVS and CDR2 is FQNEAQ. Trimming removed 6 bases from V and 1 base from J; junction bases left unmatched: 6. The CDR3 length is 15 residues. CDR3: CASRASGNSYNEQFF. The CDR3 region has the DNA TGTGCCAGCAGGGCTAGCGGCAATTCCTACAATGAGCAGTTCTTC. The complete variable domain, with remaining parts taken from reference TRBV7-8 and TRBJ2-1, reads GAGVSQSPRYKVAKRGQDVALRCDPISGHVSLFWYQQALGQGPEFLTYFQNEAQLDKSGLPSDRFFAERPEGSVSTLKIQRTQQEDSAVYLCASRASGNSYNEQFFGPGTRLTVL.

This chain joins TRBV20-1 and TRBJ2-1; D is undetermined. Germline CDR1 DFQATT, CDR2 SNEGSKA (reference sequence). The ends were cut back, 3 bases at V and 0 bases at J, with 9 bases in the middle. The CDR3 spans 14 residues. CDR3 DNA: TGCAGTGCTAGTCCGGCAGTCTCCTACAATGAGCAGTTCTTC. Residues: CSASPAVSYNEQFF.

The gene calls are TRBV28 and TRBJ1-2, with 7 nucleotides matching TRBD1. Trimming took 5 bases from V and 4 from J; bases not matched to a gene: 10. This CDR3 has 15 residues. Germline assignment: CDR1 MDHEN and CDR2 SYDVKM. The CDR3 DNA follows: TGTGCCAGCAGTACCCAACAGGGGTACGGCTATGGCTACACCTTC. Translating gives CASSTQQGYGYGYTF.

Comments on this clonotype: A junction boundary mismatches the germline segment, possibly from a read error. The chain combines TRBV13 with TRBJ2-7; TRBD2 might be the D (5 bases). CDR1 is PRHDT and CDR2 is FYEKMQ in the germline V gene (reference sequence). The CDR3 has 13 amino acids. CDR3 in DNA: TGTGCCGGCAGCTATGCTCGGGGCTACGAGCAGTACTTC. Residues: CAGSYARGYEQYF.

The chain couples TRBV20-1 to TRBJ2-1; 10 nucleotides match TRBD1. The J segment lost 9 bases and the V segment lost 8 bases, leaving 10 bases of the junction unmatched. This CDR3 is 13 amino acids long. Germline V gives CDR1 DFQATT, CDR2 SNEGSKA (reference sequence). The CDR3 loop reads CSSPGQGNVEQFF. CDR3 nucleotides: TGCAGTTCTCCGGGACAGGGGAATGTTGAGCAGTTCTTC.

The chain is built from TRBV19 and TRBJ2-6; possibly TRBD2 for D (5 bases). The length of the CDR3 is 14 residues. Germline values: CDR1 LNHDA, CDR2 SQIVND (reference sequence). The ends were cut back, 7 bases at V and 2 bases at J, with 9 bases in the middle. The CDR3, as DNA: TGTGCCAGTAAATTGGAGGCTGGGGCCAACGTCCTGACTTTC. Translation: CASKLEAGANVLTF.

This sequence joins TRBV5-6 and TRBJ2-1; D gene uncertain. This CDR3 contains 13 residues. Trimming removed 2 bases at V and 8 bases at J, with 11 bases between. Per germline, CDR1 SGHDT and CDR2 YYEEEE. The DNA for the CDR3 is TGTGCCAGCAGCTTTAACCGTCGGCATGAGCAGTTCTTC. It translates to CASSFNRRHEQFF.

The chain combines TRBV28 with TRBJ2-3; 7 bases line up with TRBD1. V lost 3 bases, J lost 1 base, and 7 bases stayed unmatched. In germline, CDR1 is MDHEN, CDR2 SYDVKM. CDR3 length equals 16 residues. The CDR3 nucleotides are TGTGCCAGCAGTTTCGGACAGGTTTTGGGCACAGATACGCAGTATTTT. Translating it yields CASSFGQVLGTDTQYF.

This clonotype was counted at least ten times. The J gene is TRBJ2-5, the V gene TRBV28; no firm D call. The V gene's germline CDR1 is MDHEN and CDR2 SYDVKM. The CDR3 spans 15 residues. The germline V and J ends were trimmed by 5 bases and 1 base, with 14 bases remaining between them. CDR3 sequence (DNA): TGTGCCAGCAGTCCCCCCCCGGGCGCCCAAGAGACCCAGTACTTC. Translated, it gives CASSPPPGAQETQYF.

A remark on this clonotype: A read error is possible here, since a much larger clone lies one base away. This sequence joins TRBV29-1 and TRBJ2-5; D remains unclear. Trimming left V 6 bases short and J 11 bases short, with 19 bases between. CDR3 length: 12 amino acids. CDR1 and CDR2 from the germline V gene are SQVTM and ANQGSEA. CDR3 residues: CSVRAVSYGQYF. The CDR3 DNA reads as TGCAGCGTAAGGGCGGTCTCCTACGGGCAGTACTTC.

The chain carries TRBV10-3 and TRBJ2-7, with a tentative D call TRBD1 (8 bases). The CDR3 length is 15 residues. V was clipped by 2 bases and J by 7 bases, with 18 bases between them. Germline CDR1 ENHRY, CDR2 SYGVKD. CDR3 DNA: TGTGCCATCAGTGAGATGCCAGGGGGCGGGAGTGAGCAGTACTTC. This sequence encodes CAISEMPGGGSEQYF.

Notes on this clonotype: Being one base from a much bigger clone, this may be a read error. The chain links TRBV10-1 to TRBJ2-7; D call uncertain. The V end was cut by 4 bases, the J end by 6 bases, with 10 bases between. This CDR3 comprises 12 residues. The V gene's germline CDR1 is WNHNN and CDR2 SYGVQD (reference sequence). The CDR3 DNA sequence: TGCGCCAGCAGTGTGGGAACCTCCGAGCAGTACTTC. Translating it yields CASSVGTSEQYF.

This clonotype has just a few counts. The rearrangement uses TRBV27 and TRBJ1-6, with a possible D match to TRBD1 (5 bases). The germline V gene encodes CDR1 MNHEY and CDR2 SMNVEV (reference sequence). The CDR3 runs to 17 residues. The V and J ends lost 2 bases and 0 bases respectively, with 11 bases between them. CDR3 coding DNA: TGTGCCAGCAGTTTACAGGGAGTCAGCTCCTATAATTCACCCCTCCACTTT. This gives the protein CASSLQGVSSYNSPLHF.